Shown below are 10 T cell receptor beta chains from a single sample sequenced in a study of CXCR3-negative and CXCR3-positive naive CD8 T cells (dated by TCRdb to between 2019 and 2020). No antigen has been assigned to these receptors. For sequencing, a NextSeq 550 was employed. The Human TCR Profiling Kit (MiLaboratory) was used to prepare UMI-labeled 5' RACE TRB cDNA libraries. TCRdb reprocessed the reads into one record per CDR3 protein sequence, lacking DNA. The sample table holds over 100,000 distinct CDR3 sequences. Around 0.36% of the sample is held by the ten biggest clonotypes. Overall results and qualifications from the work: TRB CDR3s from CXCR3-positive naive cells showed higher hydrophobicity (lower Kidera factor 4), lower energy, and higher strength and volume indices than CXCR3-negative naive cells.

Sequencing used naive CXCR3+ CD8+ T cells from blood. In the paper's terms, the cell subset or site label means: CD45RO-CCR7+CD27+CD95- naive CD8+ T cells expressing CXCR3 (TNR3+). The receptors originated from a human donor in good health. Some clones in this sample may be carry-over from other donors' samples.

The CDR3 loop reads CASSYAGASSYEQYF. The J gene is TRBJ2-7, the V gene TRBV6-6; there is no DNA to check the TCRdb D call of TRBD1. CDR3 length: 15 residues. The germline CDR1 and CDR2 sequences are MNHNY and SVGAGI (reference sequence).

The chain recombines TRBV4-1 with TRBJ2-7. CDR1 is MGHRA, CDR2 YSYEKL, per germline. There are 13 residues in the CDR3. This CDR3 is CASSQVRGNEQYF.

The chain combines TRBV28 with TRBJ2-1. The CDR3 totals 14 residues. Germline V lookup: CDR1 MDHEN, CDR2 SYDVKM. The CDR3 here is CASSLGDGSYEQFF.

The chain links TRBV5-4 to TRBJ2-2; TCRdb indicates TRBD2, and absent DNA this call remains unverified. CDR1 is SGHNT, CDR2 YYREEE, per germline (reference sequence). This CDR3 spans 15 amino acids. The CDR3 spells CASRLDSPSAGELFF.

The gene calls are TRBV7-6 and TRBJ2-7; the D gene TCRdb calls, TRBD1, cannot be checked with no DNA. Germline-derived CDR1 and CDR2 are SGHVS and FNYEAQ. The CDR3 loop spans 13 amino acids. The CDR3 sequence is CASSLGQFYEQYF. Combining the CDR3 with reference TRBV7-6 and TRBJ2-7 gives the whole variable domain GAGVSQSPRYKVTKRGQDVALRCDPISGHVSLYWYRQALGQGPEFLTYFNYEAQQDKSGLPNDRFSAERPEGSISTLTIQRTEQRDSAMYRCASSLGQFYEQYFGPGTRLTVT.

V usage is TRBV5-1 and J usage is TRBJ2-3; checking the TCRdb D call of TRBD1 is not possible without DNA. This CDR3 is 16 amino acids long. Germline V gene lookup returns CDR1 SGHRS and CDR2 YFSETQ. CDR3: CASSTNGGQTTDTQYF.

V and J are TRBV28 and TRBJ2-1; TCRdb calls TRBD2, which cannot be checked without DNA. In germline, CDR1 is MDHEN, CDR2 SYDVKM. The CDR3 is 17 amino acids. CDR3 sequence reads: CASSLGLTSGEYNEQFF.

The CDR3 loop is CASTETSGGQETQYF. This chain uses TRBV12-3 or TRBV12-4 with TRBJ2-5; there is no DNA to check the TCRdb D call of TRBD2. CDR3 length equals 15 residues.

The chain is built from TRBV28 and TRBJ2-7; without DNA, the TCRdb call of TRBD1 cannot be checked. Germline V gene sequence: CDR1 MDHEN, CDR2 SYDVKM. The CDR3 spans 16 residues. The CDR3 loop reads CASSSRTPERIYEQYF. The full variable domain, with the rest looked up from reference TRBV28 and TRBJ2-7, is DVKVTQSSRYLVKRTGEKVFLECVQDMDHENMFWYRQDPGLGLRLIYFSYDVKMKEKGDIPEGYSVSREKKERFSLILESASTNQTSMYLCASSSRTPERIYEQYFGPGTRLTVT.

The CDR3 reads CSARDPDRRYNEQFF. The chain links TRBV20-1 to TRBJ2-1; TCRdb's D call of TRBD1 is untestable without DNA. Germline values: CDR1 DFQATT, CDR2 SNEGSKA (reference sequence). The CDR3 has 15 residues.